Listed below are T cell receptor beta chains from one sample, sequenced in a study of shared clonotypes between healthy human individuals. Assay used: immunoSEQ multiplex PCR; TCRdb lists only in-frame clones, some missing. The sample lists roughly 330,000 clones, 74% occurring once. Source material: memory CD4+ T cells sorted from blood. The receptor source for this set is a man under 40 in good health. CDR3s include the opening cysteine and the closing phenylalanine or tryptophan. Fields, in order: J gene, V gene, CDR3 protein.

J: TRBJ2-3; V: TRBV6-1; CDR3: CASSETSATQYF
J: TRBJ2-1; V: TRBV7-2; CDR3: CASSLRAGDGHEQFF
J: TRBJ2-5; V: TRBV7-3; CDR3: CASSLAREETQYF
J: TRBJ2-2; V: TRBV15; CDR3: CATSRVTGNTGELFF
J: TRBJ2-7; V: TRBV10-1; CDR3: CASSDPRSPFYEQYF
J: TRBJ1-4; V: TRBV7-8; CDR3: CASSDRGRTDEKLFF
J: TRBJ2-5; V: TRBV19; CDR3: CASSIVGQGFGETQYF
J: TRBJ1-4; V: TRBV4-3; CDR3: CASSQATGATNEKLFF
J: TRBJ2-7; V: TRBV7-9; CDR3: CASSLAGVDYEQYF
J: TRBJ1-2; V: TRBV19; CDR3: CASNPGQNYGYTF
J: TRBJ2-1; V: TRBV7-9; CDR3: CASSLGRGGRALNEQFF
J: TRBJ2-7; V: TRBV5-1; CDR3: CASSLTSSHEQYF
J: TRBJ2-1; V: TRBV5-5; CDR3: CASSLEGLNEQFF
J: TRBJ2-2; V: TRBV5-1; CDR3: CASSLLEEGTGELFF
J: TRBJ2-1; V: TRBV18; CDR3: CASSPPGTVPLYNEQFF
J: TRBJ2-1; V: TRBV27; CDR3: CASRSRWGSGGNEQFF
J: TRBJ2-1; V: TRBV5-1; CDR3: CASTIAGVNYEQFF
J: TRBJ2-2; V: TRBV7-9; CDR3: CASSLNGADTSANTGELFF
J: TRBJ2-1; V: TRBV18; CDR3: CASSPFRVANEQFF
J: TRBJ2-1; V: TRBV10-1; CDR3: CASSESGLVHEQFF
J: TRBJ2-5; V: TRBV11-3; CDR3: CASSLSGEETQYF
J: TRBJ2-1; V: TRBV20-1; CDR3: CSLTLPNEQFF
J: TRBJ1-2; V: TRBV7-8; CDR3: CASSSFTTGGRNYGYTF
J: TRBJ2-7; V: TRBV19; CDR3: CASSIGRTEYYEQYF
J: TRBJ1-2; V: TRBV15; CDR3: CATKGKGANYGYTF
J: TRBJ2-1; V: TRBV5-1; CDR3: CASSSDQGGQFF
J: TRBJ2-5; V: TRBV30; CDR3: CAWRGQETQYF
J: TRBJ2-5; V: TRBV2; CDR3: CASSRTEETQYF
J: TRBJ1-4; V: TRBV5-1; CDR3: CASSTTEATNEKLFF
J: TRBJ1-1; V: TRBV18; CDR3: CASSPSGRINTEAFF
J: TRBJ2-1; V: TRBV7-2; CDR3: CASRPGPLVVEQFF
J: TRBJ2-5; V: TRBV18; CDR3: CASSPRTGRVKETQYF
J: TRBJ2-7; V: TRBV5-5; CDR3: CASSFGLAGGNLYEQYF
J: TRBJ2-7; V: TRBV5-1; CDR3: CASSRDTYEQYF
J: TRBJ2-3; V: TRBV7-9; CDR3: CASSPGHGYSTDTQYF
J: TRBJ2-5; V: TRBV18; CDR3: CASSPRDRDDQETQYF
J: TRBJ1-5; V: TRBV19; CDR3: CSCASISVLNQPQHF
J: TRBJ2-4; V: TRBV18; CDR3: CASSPLPRVWDRVGGNIQYF
J: TRBJ2-7; V: TRBV7-8; CDR3: CASSPVGGSSYEQYF
J: TRBJ1-5; V: TRBV5-1; CDR3: CASSLGVTGEQPQHF
J: TRBJ2-1; V: TRBV27; CDR3: CASSYRLAGGLNEQFF
J: TRBJ2-1; V: TRBV5-6; CDR3: CASSLGGALVEQFF
J: TRBJ2-7; V: TRBV9; CDR3: CASSVAGTTYEQYF
J: TRBJ2-1; V: TRBV19; CDR3: CASSFLSRYEQFF
J: TRBJ1-2; V: TRBV7-9; CDR3: CASSLSGSYGYTF